The present T cell receptor beta chain was sequenced within a study of CXCR3-negative and CXCR3-positive naive CD8 T cells. General study points: Comparison of naive cells showed more hydrophobic TRB CDR3s in CXCR3-positive than in CXCR3-negative naive cells.

The CD45RO-CCR7+CD27+CD95- phenotype denoted naive CD8+ T cells. It was by 5' RACE with UMI labels that the TRB cDNA libraries were prepared. Reprocessing the 5' RACE reads, TCRdb reports a single entry for every CDR3 protein and omits DNA. The data show 95,000 to 100,000 distinct CDR3 sequences, and the top ten clones hold approximately 1.1%. The CDR3 length is 14 residues. CDR1 is SQVTM and CDR2 is ANQGSEA in the germline V gene. With regard to this clonotype: The antigen is unknown.

V gene TRBV29-1 combines with J gene TRBJ2-3. This clonotype was obtained from a human donor in good health. Some clones in this sample may be carry-over from other donors' samples. The source material was naive CXCR3+ CD8+ T cells from blood. Sample subset: CD45RO-CCR7+CD27+CD95- naive CD8+ T cells expressing CXCR3 (TNR3+). The CDR3 loop reads CSGQKRTGTDTQYF.